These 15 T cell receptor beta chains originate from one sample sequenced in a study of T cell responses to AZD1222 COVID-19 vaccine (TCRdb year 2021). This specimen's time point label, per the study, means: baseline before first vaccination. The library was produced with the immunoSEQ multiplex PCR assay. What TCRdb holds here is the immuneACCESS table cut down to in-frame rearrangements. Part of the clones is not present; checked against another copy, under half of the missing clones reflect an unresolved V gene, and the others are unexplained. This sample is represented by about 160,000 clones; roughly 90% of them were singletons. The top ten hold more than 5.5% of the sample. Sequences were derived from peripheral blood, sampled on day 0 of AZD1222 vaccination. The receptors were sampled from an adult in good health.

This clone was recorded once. CDR3 nucleotide sequence: TGCGCCAGCAGCACCGATACCGGACCTGATGACTACACCTTC. It codes for CASSTDTGPDDYTF. The J gene is TRBJ1-2, the V gene TRBV4-3; D is ambiguous. V lost 5 bases to trimming and J lost 10 bases, with 20 bases between them. This CDR3 contains 14 residues. Germline V gives CDR1 LGHNA, CDR2 YSLEER.

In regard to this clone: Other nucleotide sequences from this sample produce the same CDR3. CDR3 DNA sequence: TGTGCCACCAGTGATGGAGGGTATGGCTACACCTTC. Translated, it gives CATSDGGYGYTF. The chain couples TRBV24-1 to TRBJ1-2; D is unclear. Trimming took 3 bases from V and 5 from J, leaving 6 bases between them. Germline V CDR1 and CDR2: KGHDR, SFDVKD. The CDR3 consists of 12 residues.

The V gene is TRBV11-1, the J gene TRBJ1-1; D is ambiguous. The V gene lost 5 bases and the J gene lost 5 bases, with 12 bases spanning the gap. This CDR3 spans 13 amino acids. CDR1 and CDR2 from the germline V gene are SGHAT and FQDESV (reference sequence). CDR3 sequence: CASSLRAGTEAFF. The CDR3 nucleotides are TGTGCCAGCAGCCTCCGGGCGGGGACTGAAGCTTTCTTT. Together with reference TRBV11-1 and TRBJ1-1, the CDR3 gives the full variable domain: EAEVAQSPRYKITEKSQAVAFWCDPISGHATLYWYRQILGQGPELLVQFQDESVVDDSQLPKDRFSAERLKGVDSTLKIQPAELGDSAMYLCASSLRAGTEAFFGQGTRLTVV.

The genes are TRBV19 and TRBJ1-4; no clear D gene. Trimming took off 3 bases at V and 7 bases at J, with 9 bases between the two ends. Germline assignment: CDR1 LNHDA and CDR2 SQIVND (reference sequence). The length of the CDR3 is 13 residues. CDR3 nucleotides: TGTGCCAGTAGTATGGCTGGGATTGAAAAACTGTTTTTT. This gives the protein CASSMAGIEKLFF.

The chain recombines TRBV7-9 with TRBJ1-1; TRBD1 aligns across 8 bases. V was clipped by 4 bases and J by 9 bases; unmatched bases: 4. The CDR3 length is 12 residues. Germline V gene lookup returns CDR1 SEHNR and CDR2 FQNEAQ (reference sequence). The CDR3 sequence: CASSSGQGQAFF. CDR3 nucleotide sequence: TGTGCCAGCAGCTCTGGACAGGGCCAAGCTTTCTTT.

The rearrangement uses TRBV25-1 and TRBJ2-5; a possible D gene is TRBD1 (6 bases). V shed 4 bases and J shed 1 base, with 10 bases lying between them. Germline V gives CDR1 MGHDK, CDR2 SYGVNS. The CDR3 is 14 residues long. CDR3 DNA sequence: TGTGCCAGCAGTGTCACAGGGCCCCAAGAGACCCAGTACTTC. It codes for CASSVTGPQETQYF. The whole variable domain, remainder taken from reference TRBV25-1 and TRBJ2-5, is EADIYQTPRYLVIGTGKKITLECSQTMGHDKMYWYQQDPGMELHLIHYSYGVNSTEKGDLSSESTVSRIRTEHFPLTLESARPSHTSQYLCASSVTGPQETQYFGPGTRLLVL.

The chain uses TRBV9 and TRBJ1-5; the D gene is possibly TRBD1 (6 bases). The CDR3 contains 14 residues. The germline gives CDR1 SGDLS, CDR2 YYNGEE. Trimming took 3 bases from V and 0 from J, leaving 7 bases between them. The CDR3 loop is CASSEGDSNQPQHF. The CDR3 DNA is TGTGCCAGCAGCGAGGGGGATAGCAATCAGCCCCAGCATTTT.

The CDR3: CASSQSSGANVLTF. In nucleotides, the CDR3 is TGTGCCAGCAGTCAATCTTCTGGGGCCAACGTCCTGACTTTC. The genes are TRBV5-6 and TRBJ2-6; D remains unclear. This CDR3 contains 14 residues. The ends were cut back, 5 bases at V and 1 base at J, with 7 bases in the middle. Per germline, CDR1 SGHDT and CDR2 YYEEEE.

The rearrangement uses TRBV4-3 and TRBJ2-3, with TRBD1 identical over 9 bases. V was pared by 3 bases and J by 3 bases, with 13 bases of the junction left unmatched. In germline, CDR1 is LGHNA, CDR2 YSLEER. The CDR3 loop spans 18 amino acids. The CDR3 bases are TGCGCCAGCAGCCACCACCTAACCGGGACAGGGAGTACAGATACGCAGTATTTT. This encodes CASSHHLTGTGSTDTQYF.

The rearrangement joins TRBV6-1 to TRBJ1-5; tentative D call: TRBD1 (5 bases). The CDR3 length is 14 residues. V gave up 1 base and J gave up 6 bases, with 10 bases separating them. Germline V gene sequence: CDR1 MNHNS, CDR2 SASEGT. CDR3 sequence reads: CASSEGGRGQPQHF. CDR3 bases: TGTGCCAGCAGTGAAGGGGGGAGAGGTCAGCCCCAGCATTTT.

CDR3 in amino acids: CASSLAGTGGWGNTEAFF. In DNA form, the CDR3 reads TGTGCCAGCAGCTTAGCAGGGACAGGGGGCTGGGGGAACACTGAAGCTTTCTTT. The chain employs TRBV7-2 and TRBJ1-1, with TRBD1 matching over 12 bases. Unmatched junction bases numbered 6, after V lost 0 bases and J lost 1 base. The CDR3 runs to 18 residues. Germline V gene data show CDR1 as SGHTA and CDR2 as FQGNSA.

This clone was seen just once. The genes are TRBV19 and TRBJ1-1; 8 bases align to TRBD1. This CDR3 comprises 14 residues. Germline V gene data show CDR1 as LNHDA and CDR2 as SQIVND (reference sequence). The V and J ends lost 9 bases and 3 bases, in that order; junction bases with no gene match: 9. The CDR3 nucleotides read TGTGCCAGCAGAGACAGGGGTTGGGACACTGAAGCTTTCTTT. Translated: CASRDRGWDTEAFF.

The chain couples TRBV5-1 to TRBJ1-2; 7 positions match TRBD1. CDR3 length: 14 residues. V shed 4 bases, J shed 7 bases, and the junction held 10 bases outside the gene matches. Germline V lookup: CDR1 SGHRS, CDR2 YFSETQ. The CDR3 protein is CASSPRAGGGGYTF. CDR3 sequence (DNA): TGCGCCAGCAGCCCCAGGGCAGGGGGAGGTGGCTACACCTTC.

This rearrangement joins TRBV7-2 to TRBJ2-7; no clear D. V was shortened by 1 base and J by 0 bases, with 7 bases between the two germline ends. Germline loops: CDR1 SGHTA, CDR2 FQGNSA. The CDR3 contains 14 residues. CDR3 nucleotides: TGTGCCAGCAGCTTAGGTAGGGACTCCTACGAGCAGTACTTC. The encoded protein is CASSLGRDSYEQYF. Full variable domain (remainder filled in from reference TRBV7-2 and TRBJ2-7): GAGVSQSPSNKVTEKGKDVELRCDPISGHTALYWYRQSLGQGLEFLIYFQGNSAPDKSGLPSDRFSAERTGGSVSTLTIQRTQQEDSAVYLCASSLGRDSYEQYFGPGTRLTVT.

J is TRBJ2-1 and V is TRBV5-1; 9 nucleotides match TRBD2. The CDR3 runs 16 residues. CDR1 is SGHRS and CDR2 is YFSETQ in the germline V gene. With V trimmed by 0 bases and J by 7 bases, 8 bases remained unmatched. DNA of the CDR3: TGCGCCAGCAGCTTGGCACTGACTAGCGGCAGGAATGAGCAGTTCTTC. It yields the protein CASSLALTSGRNEQFF.